This passage covers 26 T cell receptor beta chains from one sample sequenced in a study of identifying expanded T cells in peripheral blood. The table came from immunoSEQ multiplex PCR; TCRdb's copy has only in-frame clones and leaves some out. The sample lists 100,000 to 150,000 clones, 80% to 90% seen once, with 7.5% to 9% in the top ten. The sequenced material came from blood. The receptors derive from a person aged 18 to 75 in good health.

V and J are TRBV6-1 and TRBJ1-4; maybe TRBD1 (6 bases). The V end was cut by 11 bases, the J end by 8 bases, with 18 bases between. This CDR3 has 13 residues. Germline assignment: CDR1 MNHNS and CDR2 SASEGT. CDR3 sequence: CAHREQGDEKLFF. For the CDR3, the DNA is TGTGCCCACAGAGAACAGGGTGACGAAAAACTGTTTTTT.

This clone was detected a few times. V and J are TRBV6-1 and TRBJ2-7; the D gene is possibly TRBD1 (6 bases). Germline values: CDR1 MNHNS, CDR2 SASEGT. Trimming removed 0 bases from V and 3 bases from J, with 9 bases in between. The CDR3 contains 14 residues. CDR3 coding DNA: TGTGCCAGCAGTGAAGCGGGGGCGCACTACGAGCAGTACTTC. This gives the protein CASSEAGAHYEQYF.

The chain is built from TRBV11-1 and TRBJ2-1, with D unresolved. CDR1 SGHAT and CDR2 FQDESV come from the germline V gene (reference sequence). V lost 3 bases to trimming and J lost 0 bases, with 9 bases between them. The CDR3 has 15 amino acids. The chain's CDR3 is CASSFAQSSYNEQFF. The DNA of the CDR3 is TGTGCCAGCAGCTTTGCACAGAGCTCCTACAATGAGCAGTTCTTC. Full variable domain (rest looked up from reference TRBV11-1 and TRBJ2-1): EAEVAQSPRYKITEKSQAVAFWCDPISGHATLYWYRQILGQGPELLVQFQDESVVDDSQLPKDRFSAERLKGVDSTLKIQPAELGDSAMYLCASSFAQSSYNEQFFGPGTRLTVL.

This clone has only a few counts. This sequence joins TRBV27 and TRBJ2-7; TRBD1 matches 8 bases. The CDR3 spans 13 residues. V lost 3 bases, J lost 9 bases, and 7 bases stayed unmatched. Germline loops: CDR1 MNHEY, CDR2 SMNVEV (reference sequence). The CDR3 sequence: CASSLGQGAVQYF. The CDR3 DNA reads as TGTGCCAGCAGTTTGGGGCAGGGGGCAGTGCAGTACTTC.

The DNA for the CDR3 is TGTGCCAGCAGTTACTCGACCAATCTGAGGGGCACTGAAGCTTTCTTT. Protein product: CASSYSTNLRGTEAFF. This chain links TRBV6-5 with TRBJ1-1; perhaps TRBD1 as D (5 bases). This CDR3 is 16 amino acids long. Germline V gives CDR1 MNHEY, CDR2 SVGAGI. With 0 bases removed from V and 4 bases from J, the gap between germline ends came to 15 bases.

For the CDR3, the DNA is TGTGCCAGCACCTGGGACCGGGTCCCCCATTTTTTCGAGCAGTACTTC. It specifies CASTWDRVPHFFEQYF. The V call is TRBV7-3, the J call TRBJ2-7; D may match TRBD1 or TRBD2 (5 bases each). V lost 7 bases to trimming and J lost 6 bases, with 25 bases between them. Per the germline V gene, CDR1 is SGHTA and CDR2 is FQGTGA. CDR3 length: 16 amino acids.

J is TRBJ2-3 and V is TRBV7-3; the D is unclear. The CDR3 is 15 amino acids. Per germline, CDR1 SGHTA and CDR2 FQGTGA. V shed 2 bases and J shed 0 bases, with 9 bases lying between them. CDR3 in amino acids: CASSLSPASTDTQYF. CDR3 bases: TGTGCCAGCAGCTTATCACCGGCTAGCACAGATACGCAGTATTTT.

This chain uses TRBV27 with TRBJ1-5; D unclear. Germline V gives CDR1 MNHEY, CDR2 SMNVEV (reference sequence). With 2 bases removed from V and 0 bases from J, the gap between germline ends came to 5 bases. The CDR3 runs 14 residues. The CDR3 is CASSLGSSNQPQHF. In nucleotides, the CDR3 is TGTGCCAGCAGTTTAGGTAGTAGCAATCAGCCCCAGCATTTT.

CDR3 bases: TGTGCCAGCAGCCGCAAGCCGACAGGGATAAGTAACTATGGCTACACCTTC. This sequence encodes CASSRKPTGISNYGYTF. This chain links TRBV27 with TRBJ1-2; 7 positions agree with TRBD1. CDR1 MNHEY and CDR2 SMNVEV come from the germline V gene (reference sequence). V was pared by 6 bases and J by 1 base, with 14 bases of the junction left unmatched. The CDR3 is made up of 17 amino acids.

The chain joins TRBV21-1 to TRBJ1-2; the table's D call, TRBD1, was not checked against the DNA. TRBV21-1 is termed a pseudogene. This CDR3 spans 14 amino acids. Here the CDR3 DNA reads TGTGCCAGCAGGCTTACAGGGGCCCTCTATGGCTACACCTTC. Its protein product is CASRLTGALYGYTF.

The genes are TRBV2 and TRBJ1-5; D is unresolved. The V gene lost 7 bases and the J gene lost 5 bases, with 12 bases spanning the gap. The CDR3 loop spans 13 amino acids. In germline, CDR1 is SNHLY, CDR2 FYNNEI. CDR3 DNA sequence: TGTGCCAGCAATGGTATATTGGATCAGCCCCAGCATTTT. Its translation is CASNGILDQPQHF.

This clone was recorded once. This chain links TRBV7-2 with TRBJ1-6, with D possibly being TRBD1 (5 bases). Trimming cost V 5 bases and J 7 bases, with 15 bases left between them. CDR3 size: 15 residues. Germline V gives CDR1 SGHTA, CDR2 FQGNSA. The CDR3 here is CASSVTGAPNSPLHF. CDR3 nucleotide sequence: TGTGCCAGCAGCGTAACAGGCGCCCCAAATTCACCCCTCCACTTT.

This sequence joins TRBV4-2 and TRBJ2-1; D gene ambiguous. The germline V and J ends were trimmed by 2 bases and 6 bases, with 5 bases remaining between them. CDR1 is LGHNA, CDR2 YNFKEQ, per germline. This CDR3 has 12 amino acids. The CDR3 loop reads CASSQSRNEQFF. The CDR3 DNA sequence: TGTGCCAGCAGCCAAAGCCGCAATGAGCAGTTCTTC.

The rearrangement uses TRBV9 and TRBJ1-1; 11 bases line up with TRBD1. Per the germline V gene, CDR1 is SGDLS and CDR2 is YYNGEE. The V segment lost 0 bases and the J segment 5 bases; nucleotides outside the gene matches: 12. This CDR3 has 18 amino acids. In DNA form, the CDR3 reads TGTGCCAGCAGCGTAGGTATTTCCGGGACAGGGGGAGAGACTGAAGCTTTCTTT. Amino acid sequence: CASSVGISGTGGETEAFF.

The chain combines TRBV30 with TRBJ1-5, with D possibly being TRBD1 (5 bases). The CDR3 covers 15 residues. Per the germline V gene, CDR1 is GTSNPN and CDR2 is SVGIG (reference sequence). V dropped 0 bases and J dropped 3 bases, with 12 bases sitting between them. The chain's CDR3 is CAWSVPGGYNQPQHF. CDR3 nucleotides: TGTGCCTGGAGTGTACCTGGGGGGTACAATCAGCCCCAGCATTTT. Full variable domain (rest looked up from reference TRBV30 and TRBJ1-5): SQTIHQWPATLVQPVGSPLSLECTVEGTSNPNLYWYRQAAGRGLQLLFYSVGIGQISSEVPQNLSASRPQDRQFILSSKKLLLSDSGFYLCAWSVPGGYNQPQHFGDGTRLSIL.

This rearrangement joins TRBV11-2 to TRBJ2-7; D unclear. The CDR3 loop spans 15 amino acids. The V gene's germline CDR1 is SGHAT and CDR2 FQNNGV. V lost 2 bases and J lost 4, with 15 bases in between. The CDR3 DNA sequence: TGTGCCAGCAGCTTACTCCCCGTTCGGATTTACGAGCAGTACTTC. Amino acids: CASSLLPVRIYEQYF.

The chain carries TRBV5-1 and TRBJ2-3, with 8 bases fitting TRBD2. The V segment lost 5 bases and the J segment 2 bases; nucleotides outside the gene matches: 4. Germline assignment: CDR1 SGHRS and CDR2 YFSETQ. The CDR3 is made up of 14 amino acids. This CDR3 reads CASRTSDSTDTQYF. Here the CDR3 DNA reads TGCGCCAGCAGGACTAGCGATTCCACAGATACGCAGTATTTT.

The gene calls are TRBV28 and TRBJ2-3; D not certain. This CDR3 is 13 amino acids long. Trimming pared 5 bases from V and 6 bases from J, leaving 12 bases between. Germline CDR1 is MDHEN and CDR2 is SYDVKM. In nucleotides, the CDR3 is TGTGCCAGCAGTCCTACCGGGTTGGATACGCAGTATTTT. Translating gives CASSPTGLDTQYF.

This chain joins TRBV20-1 and TRBJ2-7, with D possibly matching TRBD1 (6 bases). CDR1 and CDR2 (germline): DFQATT, SNEGSKA (reference sequence). This CDR3 is built from 11 residues. The CDR3 loop reads CKGTNSYEQYF. The CDR3 DNA reads TGCAAAGGGACAAACTCCTACGAGCAGTACTTC.

The CDR3 sequence: CATETPRDEQYF. CDR3 in DNA: TGTGCCACCGAAACTCCCCGGGACGAGCAGTACTTC. This rearrangement joins TRBV6-1 to TRBJ2-7; D call uncertain. The germline gives CDR1 MNHNS, CDR2 SASEGT. Trimming took off 10 bases at V and 5 bases at J, with 15 bases between the two ends. The CDR3 has 12 amino acids.

The V call is TRBV2, the J call TRBJ2-5; 9 bases agree with TRBD2. The CDR3 has 14 residues. Looked up from germline, CDR1 is SNHLY and CDR2 is FYNNEI. Unmatched junction bases numbered 11, after V lost 6 bases and J lost 9 bases. The CDR3 coding sequence is TGTGCCAGCAGCTTCGGGGCCGCGGGGGGGCCCCAGTACTTC. Protein product: CASSFGAAGGPQYF.

CDR3 loop: CASSHQAAGRLGNEQFF. The CDR3, as DNA: TGTGCCAGCAGCCACCAAGCGGCAGGGAGGTTGGGCAATGAGCAGTTCTTC. This chain links TRBV14 with TRBJ2-1; possible D gene TRBD2, 6 bases. Germline V gives CDR1 SGHDN, CDR2 FVKESK. V dropped 3 bases and J dropped 6 bases, with 21 bases sitting between them. The CDR3 is made up of 17 amino acids.

The V gene is TRBV29-1, the J gene TRBJ1-1; weak D call: TRBD1 (6 bases). Germline V lookup: CDR1 SQVTM, CDR2 ANQGSEA. This CDR3 comprises 14 residues. V was shortened by 4 bases and J by 3 bases, with 15 bases between the two germline ends. CDR3 in DNA: TGCAGCGTTGGTAAGGGGGGATGGGACACTGAAGCTTTCTTT. It specifies CSVGKGGWDTEAFF.

This clone was detected only once. The chain couples TRBV14 to TRBJ2-2, with D maybe TRBD2 (7 bases). Germline CDR1 SGHDN, CDR2 FVKESK. The CDR3 loop spans 16 amino acids. V lost 4 bases and J 1 base, leaving 13 bases between the germline ends. CDR3 nucleotides: TGTGCCAGCAGCCGACTAGCAGGGGAGAACACCGGGGAGCTGTTTTTT. This encodes CASSRLAGENTGELFF.

The rearrangement links TRBV2 to TRBJ2-5; no definite D call. This CDR3 region has 11 residues. Trimming pared 8 bases from V and 4 bases from J, leaving 8 bases between. In germline, CDR1 is SNHLY, CDR2 FYNNEI. The CDR3 sequence: CASWLAETQYF. In DNA, the CDR3 is TGTGCCAGCTGGTTGGCAGAGACCCAGTACTTC.

V is TRBV7-3 and J is TRBJ2-3; D perhaps matches TRBD2 (6 bases). Per germline, CDR1 SGHTA and CDR2 FQGTGA. Deletions cut 4 bases from V and 8 bases from J, with 19 bases between. The CDR3 runs to 15 residues. CDR3 nucleotide sequence: TGTGCCAGCAGCTCCCCGGGACTCCTCTCGAGTACGCAGTATTTT. Protein: CASSSPGLLSSTQYF. Using reference TRBV7-3 and TRBJ2-3 for the parts outside the CDR3, the full variable domain is GAGVSQTPSNKVTEKGKYVELRCDPISGHTALYWYRQSLGQGPEFLIYFQGTGAADDSGLPNDRFFAVRPEGSVSTLKIQRTERGDSAVYLCASSSPGLLSSTQYFGPGTRLTVL.